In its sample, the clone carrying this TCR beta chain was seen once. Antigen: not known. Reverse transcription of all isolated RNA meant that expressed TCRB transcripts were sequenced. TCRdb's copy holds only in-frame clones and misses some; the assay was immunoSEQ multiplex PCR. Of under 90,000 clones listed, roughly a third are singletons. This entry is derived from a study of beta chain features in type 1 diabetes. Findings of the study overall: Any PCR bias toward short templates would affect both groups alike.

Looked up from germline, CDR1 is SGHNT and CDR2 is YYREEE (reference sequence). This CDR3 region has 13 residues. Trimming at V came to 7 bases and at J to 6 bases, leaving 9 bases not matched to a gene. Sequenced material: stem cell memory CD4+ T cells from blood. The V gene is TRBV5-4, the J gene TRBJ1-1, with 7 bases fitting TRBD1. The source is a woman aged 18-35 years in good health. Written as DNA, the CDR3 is TGTGCCAGCTCCGGACAGGATAAGTCTGAAGCTTTCTTT. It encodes CASSGQDKSEAFF. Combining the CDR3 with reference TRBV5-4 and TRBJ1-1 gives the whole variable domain ETGVTQSPTHLIKTRGQQVTLRCSSQSGHNTVSWYQQALGQGPQFIFQYYREEENGRGNFPPRFSGLQFPNYSSELNVNALELDDSALYLCASSGQDKSEAFFGQGTRLTVV.